This TCR beta chain was sequenced during a study of shared clonotypes between healthy human individuals. Measured with immunoSEQ multiplex PCR; TCRdb has only the in-frame clones, and not every one. The table shows 1.5 million to 1.9 million clones, with approximately 98% occurring only once. Worth noting for this clone: What it binds is unknown.

Germline-derived CDR1 and CDR2 are SEHNR and FQNEAQ (reference sequence). Trimming pared 4 bases from V and 6 bases from J, leaving 15 bases between. This CDR3 comprises 15 residues. Overall study results and limits: Rarefaction showed sorted-subset sequencing was incomplete despite large depth. What naive subsets generally showed was a larger estimated richness than memory subsets showed.

This sequence joins TRBV7-9 and TRBJ2-2; D is undetermined. This sequence was found in a man in his thirties or forties in good health. The sequencing input was naive CD4+ T cells sorted from blood. Stated subset: CD45RA+ positively selected. The CDR3 sequence is CASSSSRWEAGELFF. The CDR3 nucleotides read TGTGCCAGCAGCTCATCCAGATGGGAAGCCGGGGAGCTGTTTTTT.